Following are 5 T cell receptor beta chains from one sample sequenced in a study. TCRdb redid the calling of the RT-PCR reads with MiXCR, one entry per CDR3 protein. The repertoire has almost 700,000 distinct CDR3 sequences, more than 13% of them found once; the top ten carry roughly 3.9%. The sample comprised memory CD4+ T cells from blood. The receptors here all came from a female donor in good health, serving as a healthy control.

This chain links TRBV11-3 with TRBJ2-3; 10 positions agree with TRBD1. From germline, CDR1 is SGHNT and CDR2 YENEEA. Trimming at V came to 5 bases and at J to 1 base, leaving 6 bases not matched to a gene. The CDR3 extends over 16 amino acids. The CDR3 loop is CASSLTGTGGTDTQYF. The CDR3 bases are TGTGCCAGCAGCCTAACCGGGACAGGGGGCACAGATACGCAGTATTTT.

V and J are TRBV9 and TRBJ2-4, with D perhaps TRBD2 (5 bases). Per the germline V gene, CDR1 is SGDLS and CDR2 is YYNGEE. V lost 0 bases, J lost 4 bases, and 17 bases lay in between. This CDR3 has 17 residues. The CDR3 region is CASSVAGSWSSKNIQYF. The CDR3 region has the DNA TGTGCCAGCAGCGTAGCGGGGAGTTGGAGCAGTAAAAACATTCAGTACTTC.

The table lists this clonotype with many counts. This chain joins TRBV6-5 and TRBJ1-1, with 8 bases lining up with TRBD1. Germline V lookup: CDR1 MNHEY, CDR2 SVGAGI. Unmatched junction bases numbered 12, after V lost 4 bases and J lost 11 bases. The CDR3 totals 14 residues. The CDR3 bases are TGTGCCAGCAGTTCGGTTGGACAGGGAGTAGGGGCTTTCTTT. Its protein product is CASSSVGQGVGAFF.

This clonotype was detected only a few times. The chain is built from TRBV7-8 and TRBJ2-7; 7 bases fit TRBD1. Germline assignment: CDR1 SGHVS and CDR2 FQNEAQ. The CDR3 spans 15 residues. The V and J ends lost 1 base and 7 bases, in that order; junction bases with no gene match: 10. In DNA form, the CDR3 reads TGTGCCAGCAGCTTAGTGGCCGTTTTGGGACAGGAGCAGTACTTC. It codes for CASSLVAVLGQEQYF. The full variable domain, rest sourced from reference TRBV7-8 and TRBJ2-7, is GAGVSQSPRYKVAKRGQDVALRCDPISGHVSLFWYQQALGQGPEFLTYFQNEAQLDKSGLPSDRFFAERPEGSVSTLKIQRTQQEDSAVYLCASSLVAVLGQEQYFGPGTRLTVT.

The chain recombines TRBV7-3 with TRBJ2-7; D call uncertain. There are 13 residues in the CDR3. With 2 bases removed from V and 2 bases from J, the gap between germline ends came to 7 bases. The germline V gene has CDR1 SGHTA and CDR2 FQGTGA. CDR3 region: CASSLEDTYEQYF. The DNA of the CDR3 is TGTGCCAGCAGCTTAGAGGATACCTACGAGCAGTACTTC.